This TCR beta chain was retrieved from a study of cytomegalovirus exposure and HLA in healthy donors. This CDR3 region has 15 residues. The J segment lost 2 bases and the V segment lost 1 base, leaving 4 bases of the junction unmatched. Germline V lookup: CDR1 MNHEY, CDR2 SMNVEV (reference sequence). Primers: 60 Vbeta forward and 13 Jbeta reverse. Assay used: immunoSEQ multiplex PCR; TCRdb lists only in-frame clones, some missing. The sample shows around 160,000 clones, roughly 72% of them seen only once. The source is a middle-aged woman in good health and CMV-seronegative. The source material was PBMCs. The chain has TRBV27 and TRBJ2-7, with 8 bases lining up with TRBD2. CDR3 DNA sequence: TGTGCCAGCAGTTTATATGGGACTAGGACCTACGAGCAGTACTTC. It codes for CASSLYGTRTYEQYF.